The rows below give T cell receptor beta chains drawn from one sample of a study of human T cells and chemical hapten exposure. TCRdb fed the RACE reads into MiXCR, producing one record per CDR3 protein. The top ten hold 2.5% to 3% of the sample, which has 350,000 to 450,000 distinct CDR3 sequences, 5% to 6.5% seen once. Sample: whole blood, taken in connection with sensitization to the hapten diphenylcyclopropenone (DPC). These receptors came from a woman between 50 and 59 years old with alopecia areata. Some clones in this sample may be carry-over from other donors' samples. Both conserved end residues are part of each CDR3. A D gene is named only where the DNA matches it firmly. Some rows mark clone size as missing; the rest say once, few, many or name a class of expanded clone.

j_call | d_call | clone_size | v_call | cdr3_aa | cdr3_nt
TRBJ2-3 | TRBD1 | . | TRBV20-1 | CSARRTGLTDTQYF | TGCAGTGCTCGGCGGACAGGCCTCACAGATACGCAGTATTTT
TRBJ1-1 | . | . | TRBV29-1 | CSVELPPLGAFF | TGCAGCGTTGAACTTCCACCCCTTGGAGCTTTCTTT
TRBJ1-3 | . | few | TRBV7-2 | CASSLGDTSGNTIYF | TGTGCCAGCAGCTTAGGGGACACCTCTGGAAACACCATATATTTT
TRBJ2-7 | . | . | TRBV5-1 | CASSPQGRPVEQYF | TGCGCCAGCAGCCCCCAGGGGCGTCCCGTGGAGCAGTACTTC
TRBJ2-1 | . | many | TRBV20-1 | CSAPEYSSYNEQFF | TGCAGTGCCCCTGAATATAGCTCCTACAATGAGCAGTTCTTC
TRBJ2-1 | TRBD2 | many | TRBV28 | CASSFMAGVVYEQFF | TGTGCCAGCAGTTTCATGGCGGGAGTGGTCTATGAGCAGTTCTTC
TRBJ2-1 | . | many | TRBV20-1 | CSPAGAYNEQFF | TGCAGTCCCGCAGGCGCGTACAATGAGCAGTTCTTC
TRBJ1-2 | . | . | TRBV29-1 | CSVEEGRGEGGYTF | TGCAGCGTTGAAGAGGGCCGGGGAGAGGGAGGCTACACCTTC
TRBJ1-5 | . | few | TRBV6-6 | CASTNGNNQPQHF | TGTGCCAGCACGAACGGCAACAATCAGCCCCAGCATTTT
TRBJ1-2 | . | few | TRBV4-3 | CASSQKLFRTPDSNYGYTF | TGCGCCAGCAGCCAAAAATTATTTCGGACGCCTGATTCTAACTATGGCTACACCTTC
TRBJ2-2 | TRBD1 | many | TRBV5-1 | CASSLEGAKNTGELFF | TGCGCCAGCAGCTTGGAGGGGGCCAAGAACACCGGGGAGCTGTTTTTT
TRBJ2-7 | . | many | TRBV1 | CTSSQGLGGSLYEQYF | TGCACCAGCAGCCAAGGTCTTGGAGGGAGCCTCTACGAGCAGTACTTC